This entry concerns a single TCR beta chain. Its antigen is not known. Only in-frame clones appear in the TCRdb table, and some are missing; sequencing was by immunoSEQ multiplex PCR. The sample lists over 15,000 clones, around 70% occurring once. These data are taken from a study of graft-versus-host responses after intestinal transplantation. The overall study: All recipients were given anti-thymocyte globulin induction, and tacrolimus and steroids were then administered for about three years.

Intraepithelial plus lamina propria lymphocytes were released by processing graft tissue. Overall study findings and caveats: Early post-transplant declines in HvG were associated with peak levels of circulating GvH clones.

The germline gives CDR1 MNHEY, CDR2 SMNVEV (reference sequence). V lost 5 bases and J 4 bases, leaving 11 bases between the germline ends. This CDR3 is built from 14 residues. V and J are TRBV27 and TRBJ2-2; unclear D gene. The source of this sequence is a human patient who received an intestinal transplant, so some T cells may come from the graft donor. This specimen consisted of ileum tissue, obtained 14 days after transplant. The CDR3 nucleotides are TGTGCCAGCAGTAGCTCCTGGAGCACCGGGGAGCTGTTTTTT. Translated: CASSSSWSTGELFF.